These T cell receptor beta chains were read from a single sample in a study of blood T cell repertoires in COVID-19. Assay used: immunoSEQ multiplex PCR; TCRdb lists only in-frame clones, some missing. The profile shows under 15,000 clones, around four fifths of them singletons. The sequencing sample was made of peripheral blood. Source of these receptors: a woman older than 75 with acute or convalescent COVID-19. Both conserved end residues are part of each CDR3. The order of the fields is V gene, clone size, J gene, CDR3 length, D gene, CDR3 DNA, CDR3 protein. D genes are given only for firm matches. Clone size is not always given. Where it is, it says once, few, many or a class for expanded clones.

V: TRBV6-2/TRBV6-3; size: few; J: TRBJ1-6; length: 15; D: .; DNA: TGTGCCAGCAGTTACTCGGGGGCCCTTAATTCACCCCTCCACTTT; CDR3: CASSYSGALNSPLHF
V: TRBV4-1; size: .; J: TRBJ1-5; length: 15; D: .; DNA: TGCGCCAGCAGCCAAGCGGCAGGACTTAATCAGCCCCAGCATTTT; CDR3: CASSQAAGLNQPQHF
V: TRBV7-6; size: many; J: TRBJ2-1; length: 14; D: TRBD2; DNA: TGTGCCAGCAGCCCCCCGGGGAGGGGCTTTGAGCAGTTCTTC; CDR3: CASSPPGRGFEQFF
V: TRBV7-2; size: .; J: TRBJ2-7; length: 13; D: .; DNA: TGTGCCAGCAGCTTAATCCAGTCCTACGAGCAGTACTTC; CDR3: CASSLIQSYEQYF
V: TRBV6-5; size: once; J: TRBJ2-2; length: 14; D: .; DNA: TGTGCCAGCAGTTACCAACAGAACACCGGGGAGCTGTTTTTT; CDR3: CASSYQQNTGELFF
V: TRBV5-6; size: .; J: TRBJ1-6; length: 13; D: .; DNA: TGTGCCAGCAGCTCAGACTCAAATTCACCCCTCCACTTT; CDR3: CASSSDSNSPLHF
V: TRBV18; size: few; J: TRBJ1-2; length: 14; D: .; DNA: TGTGCCAGCTCACCCCAGGACAGTTTCTCTGGCTACACCTTC; CDR3: CASSPQDSFSGYTF
V: TRBV13; size: .; J: TRBJ1-6; length: 20; D: .; DNA: TGTGCCAGCAGTATTACCCGGCGGGCGGGGGGATTCTCTCGGGATTCACCCCTCCACTTT; CDR3: CASSITRRAGGFSRDSPLHF
V: TRBV12-3/TRBV12-4; size: .; J: TRBJ2-4; length: 13; D: .; DNA: TGTGCCAGCAGTTTTCGGGACAAAAACATTCAGTACTTC; CDR3: CASSFRDKNIQYF
V: TRBV3-1/TRBV3-2; size: .; J: TRBJ2-3; length: 15; D: .; DNA: TGTGCCAGCAGGCAACAGGGTGGGGGCACAGATACGCAGTATTTT; CDR3: CASRQQGGGTDTQYF
V: TRBV11-2; size: .; J: TRBJ2-6; length: 17; D: TRBD1; DNA: TGTGCCAGCGGTCCAGGCAGGGGGTTCTCTGGGGCCAACGTCCTGACTTTC; CDR3: CASGPGRGFSGANVLTF
V: TRBV7-9; size: .; J: TRBJ1-4; length: 16; D: TRBD1; DNA: TGTGCCAGCACCGACAGGGGGCCGACCCAATGGGAAAAACTGTTTTTT; CDR3: CASTDRGPTQWEKLFF
V: TRBV4-1; size: .; J: TRBJ2-5; length: 14; D: .; DNA: TGCGCCAGCAGCCCCCGGGATAACAAAGAGACCCAGTACTTC; CDR3: CASSPRDNKETQYF
V: TRBV7-3; size: few; J: TRBJ2-1; length: 16; D: TRBD2; DNA: TGTGCCAGCAGCTTGGGACCGCAGCGGGGGCACAATGAGCAGTTCTTC; CDR3: CASSLGPQRGHNEQFF
V: TRBV6-4; size: .; J: TRBJ2-2; length: 18; D: TRBD2; DNA: TGTGCCAGCAGTGAATCGACTAGCGGGGGGCAAAACACCGGGGAGCTGTTTTTT; CDR3: CASSESTSGGQNTGELFF
V: TRBV4-3; size: .; J: TRBJ2-3; length: 16; D: TRBD2; DNA: TGCGCCAGCAGCCAACAACTAGCGGGGCTTACAGATACGCAGTATTTT; CDR3: CASSQQLAGLTDTQYF
V: TRBV28; size: .; J: TRBJ1-6; length: 12; D: .; DNA: TGTGCCAGCAGTTTCTCAGGGGCACCCCTCCACTTT; CDR3: CASSFSGAPLHF
V: TRBV11-2; size: .; J: TRBJ2-7; length: 13; D: .; DNA: TGTGCCAGCAGCTTACAGCCCGGGGAGGAGCAGTACTTC; CDR3: CASSLQPGEEQYF
V: TRBV12-3/TRBV12-4; size: .; J: TRBJ1-1; length: 13; D: .; DNA: TGTGCCAGCAGTTTAAGTACCCGGGCTGAAGCTTTCTTT; CDR3: CASSLSTRAEAFF
V: TRBV21-1; size: .; J: TRBJ2-7; length: 14; D: .; DNA: TGTGCCAGCAGCAAAGCGCGGCAGAACTACGAGCAGTACTTC; CDR3: CASSKARQNYEQYF
V: TRBV5-1; size: .; J: TRBJ1-2; length: 15; D: .; DNA: TGCGCCAGCAGCTTGGATATCAGAACTAACTATGGCTACACCTTC; CDR3: CASSLDIRTNYGYTF
V: TRBV6-4; size: .; J: TRBJ2-3; length: 16; D: TRBD2; DNA: TGTGCCAGCAGTGAAGGACTAGCGGGGGGGCCAGATACGCAGTATTTT; CDR3: CASSEGLAGGPDTQYF
V: TRBV2; size: once; J: TRBJ2-5; length: 14; D: TRBD1; DNA: TGTGCCAGCAGGACACTACAGGGGCGAGAGACCCAGTACTTC; CDR3: CASRTLQGRETQYF
V: TRBV19; size: .; J: TRBJ2-3; length: 14; D: .; DNA: TGTGCCAGTAGTTTTCTTCAACTGTCTCATACGCAGTATTTT; CDR3: CASSFLQLSHTQYF
V: TRBV18; size: .; J: TRBJ1-2; length: 14; D: TRBD1; DNA: TGTGCCAGCTCACCCCTGGACAGGGACTATGGCTACACCTTC; CDR3: CASSPLDRDYGYTF
V: TRBV5-3; size: .; J: TRBJ1-1; length: 14; D: .; DNA: TGTGCCAGAAGGGCCGGGGGAAAAAGGACTGAAGCTTTCTTT; CDR3: CARRAGGKRTEAFF
V: TRBV5-1; size: .; J: TRBJ1-6; length: 12; D: .; DNA: TGCGCCAGCAGCCGAGTAAATTCACCCCTCCACTTT; CDR3: CASSRVNSPLHF
V: TRBV14; size: .; J: TRBJ2-7; length: 12; D: .; DNA: TGTGCCAGCAGCCGGCAGGGCTACGAGCAGTACTTC; CDR3: CASSRQGYEQYF
V: TRBV4-1; size: .; J: TRBJ1-6; length: 13; D: .; DNA: TGCGCCAGCAGCGACCGGGACATTTCACCCCTCCACTTT; CDR3: CASSDRDISPLHF
V: TRBV6-4; size: .; J: TRBJ1-1; length: 14; D: .; DNA: TGTGCCAGCAGGAGACAGCAGTGGGACACTGAAGCTTTCTTT; CDR3: CASRRQQWDTEAFF
V: TRBV6-1; size: .; J: TRBJ2-1; length: 15; D: .; DNA: TGTGCCAGCAGTGAAAGATCAGGGGGGTTTAGTGAGCAGTTCTTC; CDR3: CASSERSGGFSEQFF
V: TRBV9; size: .; J: TRBJ2-3; length: 16; D: TRBD2; DNA: TGTGCCAGCAGCGAGGGGACTAGCGGGGCCCCAGATACGCAGTATTTT; CDR3: CASSEGTSGAPDTQYF
V: TRBV3-1/TRBV3-2; size: .; J: TRBJ1-6; length: 16; D: .; DNA: TGTGCCAGCAGCCAAATAGGGGGAGACTATAATTCACCCCTCCACTTT; CDR3: CASSQIGGDYNSPLHF
V: TRBV21-1; size: .; J: TRBJ1-1; length: 16; D: .; DNA: TGTGCCAGCAGCAATCAGCCGGGACTCGAGAACACTGAAGCTTTCTTT; CDR3: CASSNQPGLENTEAFF
V: TRBV5-1; size: .; J: TRBJ2-5; length: 15; D: TRBD1; DNA: TGCGCCAGCAGCCCCGGGCAGGGGGCGACGGAGACCCAGTACTTC; CDR3: CASSPGQGATETQYF
V: TRBV5-5; size: few; J: TRBJ1-3; length: 15; D: .; DNA: TGTGCCAGCAGCTTCAGGGGCCAGTCTGGAAACACCATATATTTT; CDR3: CASSFRGQSGNTIYF
V: TRBV11-2; size: .; J: TRBJ1-2; length: 17; D: .; DNA: TGTGCCAGCAGCTCATCCCGTTTCGGGAGGAGAAACTATGGCTACACCTTC; CDR3: CASSSSRFGRRNYGYTF
V: TRBV10-3; size: .; J: TRBJ1-1; length: 14; D: .; DNA: TGTGCCATCAGCAATCCAGGGATGAACACTGAAGCTTTCTTT; CDR3: CAISNPGMNTEAFF
V: TRBV3-1/TRBV3-2; size: .; J: TRBJ1-3; length: 14; D: .; DNA: TGTGCCAGCAGCCAAGAAGCTCCTGGAAACACCATATATTTT; CDR3: CASSQEAPGNTIYF
V: TRBV25-1; size: .; J: TRBJ1-2; length: 13; D: .; DNA: TGTGCCAGCAGTGAAGGGTATGGAGATGGCTACACCTTC; CDR3: CASSEGYGDGYTF
V: TRBV7-9; size: .; J: TRBJ2-5; length: 15; D: TRBD1; DNA: TGTGCCAGCAGCTTAGTTCTAGGGGGCCGGGAGACCCAGTACTTC; CDR3: CASSLVLGGRETQYF
V: TRBV5-4; size: few; J: TRBJ1-4; length: 15; D: TRBD1; DNA: TGTGCCAGCAGCTCGAACAGGGGTTTAAATGAAAAACTGTTTTTT; CDR3: CASSSNRGLNEKLFF
V: TRBV4-1; size: .; J: TRBJ2-3; length: 16; D: TRBD2; DNA: TGCGCCAGCAGCCAAGGACTAGCAGCTAGCACAGATACGCAGTATTTT; CDR3: CASSQGLAASTDTQYF
V: TRBV7-9; size: .; J: TRBJ1-6; length: 12; D: .; DNA: TGTGCCAGCAGCTCGGAGAATTCACCCCTCCACTTT; CDR3: CASSSENSPLHF
V: TRBV11-2; size: .; J: TRBJ2-5; length: 13; D: .; DNA: TGTGCCAGCAGCTCCGGGCGGGGAGAGACCCAGTACTTC; CDR3: CASSSGRGETQYF